The 16 T cell receptor beta chains reported below all come from one sample, sequenced in a study of blood T cell repertoires in COVID-19 (dated by TCRdb to the early 2020s). Libraries were constructed by the immunoSEQ multiplex PCR assay. In its TCRdb copy, this immuneACCESS table keeps in-frame sequences only and misses some clones. Where compared with another copy, unresolved V genes explain less than half of these, and the others have no known cause. Recorded for this sample are about 200,000 clones; roughly nine tenths of them occurred a single time. In total, the top ten clones hold 0.6% to 0.9% of the sample. Sequencing input: peripheral blood. All receptors derive from a woman between 65 and 79 years old with acute or convalescent COVID-19.

The chain is built from TRBV7-9 and TRBJ1-1, with D possibly being TRBD1 (5 bases). The V end was cut by 2 bases, the J end by 7 bases, with 11 bases between. Germline V gene lookup returns CDR1 SEHNR and CDR2 FQNEAQ (reference sequence). The CDR3 consists of 13 residues. The CDR3 DNA sequence: TGTGCCAGCAGCTTACAGGGCCTGAGTGAAGCTTTCTTT. As protein: CASSLQGLSEAFF.

This chain uses TRBV5-1 with TRBJ1-1; 7 bases line up with TRBD1. Germline CDR1 is SGHRS and CDR2 is YFSETQ. This CDR3 has 14 residues. V lost 0 bases and J lost 7; bases outside the gene matches: 6. The CDR3 region has the DNA TGCGCCAGCAGCTTGGGGGCGGGACAGAGTGAAGCTTTCTTT. Protein: CASSLGAGQSEAFF.

The chain joins TRBV9 to TRBJ2-2; D perhaps matches TRBD2 (6 bases). CDR3 length: 14 residues. Germline V gene sequence: CDR1 SGDLS, CDR2 YYNGEE. V lost 0 bases to trimming and J lost 5 bases, with 8 bases between them. The CDR3 nucleotides are TGTGCCAGCAGCGTAGAGGGAGGTACCGGGGAGCTGTTTTTT. Translating gives CASSVEGGTGELFF.

The chain is built from TRBV6-5 and TRBJ1-2; D is perhaps TRBD1 (6 bases). The germline V and J ends were trimmed by 6 bases and 4 bases, with 9 bases remaining between them. The CDR3 loop spans 12 amino acids. Looked up from germline, CDR1 is MNHEY and CDR2 is SVGAGI. CDR3 amino acids: CASSETGYGYTF. The CDR3 DNA follows: TGTGCCAGCAGCGAGACAGGCTATGGCTACACCTTC.

The CDR3 nucleotides are TGTGCCAGCAGACCGGGACAGAACACCGGGGAGCTGTTTTTT. Its translation is CASRPGQNTGELFF. This rearrangement joins TRBV7-2 to TRBJ2-2; TRBD1 is a possible D gene (6 bases). V shed 6 bases and J shed 1 base, with 9 bases lying between them. The CDR3 is 14 amino acids. Germline CDR1 and CDR2: SGHTA and FQGNSA.

The rearrangement uses TRBV9 and TRBJ2-1; unclear D gene. The CDR3 consists of 15 residues. The germline CDR1 and CDR2 sequences are SGDLS and YYNGEE. Trimming left V 3 bases short and J 3 bases short, with 13 bases between. The CDR3 DNA is TGTGCCAGCAGCGCCCTTTCCGTTTACTACAATGAGCAGTTCTTC. The encoded protein is CASSALSVYYNEQFF.

CDR3 in DNA: TGCGCCAGCAGCTTAAACCCAGGGTCCGCTGAAGCTTTCTTT. Translation gives CASSLNPGSAEAFF. This chain links TRBV5-1 with TRBJ1-1, with D possibly TRBD1 on 5 matching bases. Per germline, CDR1 SGHRS and CDR2 YFSETQ. The CDR3 runs to 14 residues. V was clipped by 2 bases and J by 6 bases, with 14 bases between them.

This clone appeared a few times. This chain uses TRBV28 with TRBJ1-2; the D gene is possibly TRBD1 (6 bases). Trimming stripped 7 bases from V and 0 bases from J, with 15 bases between. Germline V gives CDR1 MDHEN, CDR2 SYDVKM. The CDR3 runs to 15 residues. The chain's CDR3 is CASNNAGAANYGYTF. For the CDR3, the DNA is TGTGCCAGCAATAATGCGGGGGCCGCTAACTATGGCTACACCTTC.

V usage is TRBV6-1 and J usage is TRBJ2-3, with TRBD2 identical over 9 bases. The CDR3 loop spans 15 amino acids. Trimming cost V 3 bases and J 2 bases; bases outside gene matches: 3. The V gene's germline CDR1 is MNHNS and CDR2 SASEGT. The CDR3 DNA is TGTGCCAGCAGTGATAGCGGGGGTACCACAGATACGCAGTATTTT. Its translation is CASSDSGGTTDTQYF.

J is TRBJ2-7 and V is TRBV11-2; D possibly corresponds to TRBD1 (5 bases). The V end lost 0 bases, the J end lost 3 bases, and 12 bases lay between the germline ends. Germline lookup yields CDR1 SGHAT and CDR2 FQNNGV. The CDR3 spans 15 residues. CDR3 sequence: CASSLERTIVYEQYF. In DNA, the CDR3 is TGTGCCAGCAGCTTAGAAAGGACAATAGTCTACGAGCAGTACTTC.

This clone appeared a few times. This sequence joins TRBV5-1 and TRBJ1-2; weak D call: TRBD1 (5 bases). CDR1 SGHRS and CDR2 YFSETQ come from the germline V gene. Between the trimmed V and J ends, which lost 2 bases and 1 base, there was a span of 6 bases. This CDR3 region has 13 residues. This chain's CDR3 is CASSFDSNYGYTF. CDR3 sequence (DNA): TGCGCCAGCAGCTTTGACAGTAACTATGGCTACACCTTC.

The rearrangement uses TRBV20-1 and TRBJ2-1; D perhaps matches TRBD2 (6 bases). Per germline, CDR1 DFQATT and CDR2 SNEGSKA (reference sequence). The CDR3 spans 17 residues. V shed 3 bases and J shed 0 bases, with 18 bases lying between them. CDR3: CSASPFRRGSSYNEQFF. CDR3 DNA sequence: TGCAGTGCTAGTCCCTTCAGGAGGGGTAGCTCCTACAATGAGCAGTTCTTC.

The rearrangement uses TRBV10-3 and TRBJ2-1, with D unresolved. This CDR3 spans 14 amino acids. Germline V gene sequence: CDR1 ENHRY, CDR2 SYGVKD. The ends were cut back, 0 bases at V and 5 bases at J, with 8 bases in the middle. The CDR3 is CAISESNRDNEQFF. The CDR3 nucleotides are TGTGCCATCAGTGAGTCGAACAGAGACAATGAGCAGTTCTTC.

This clone has just one count. This sequence joins TRBV3-1 (or the pseudogene TRBV3-2) and TRBJ2-5; 7 bases agree with TRBD2. CDR3 length: 15 residues. Trimming at V came to 4 bases and at J to 4 bases, leaving 9 bases not matched to a gene. Germline V gene data show CDR1 as LGHDT and CDR2 as YNNKEL (reference sequence). The CDR3 DNA reads TGTGCCAGCAGCCCCACTAGCGCCTACTTAGAGACCCAGTACTTC. The encoded protein is CASSPTSAYLETQYF.

The chain has TRBV2 and TRBJ2-3, with D hard to call. The V end lost 7 bases, the J end lost 3 bases, and 17 bases lay between the germline ends. Germline V gives CDR1 SNHLY, CDR2 FYNNEI. The length of the CDR3 is 15 residues. The CDR3 DNA is TGTGCCAGCACTCGTTATAACTTCGGGACAGATACGCAGTATTTT. Protein sequence: CASTRYNFGTDTQYF.

As concerns this clone: Other DNA sequences in this sample translate to the same CDR3. The rearrangement joins TRBV5-1 to TRBJ2-7, with 9 positions matching TRBD1. The J segment lost 4 bases and the V segment lost 0 bases, leaving 2 bases of the junction unmatched. Germline CDR1 and CDR2: SGHRS and YFSETQ. The CDR3 is 14 residues long. The CDR3 sequence is CASSLVTGGYEQYF. CDR3 DNA sequence: TGCGCCAGCAGCTTGGTGACAGGGGGTTACGAGCAGTACTTC.